The source of this TCR beta chain is a study of naive and memory T cell subsets. The V gene's germline CDR1 is DFQATT and CDR2 SNEGSKA (reference sequence). Trimming removed 2 bases at V and 4 bases at J, with 18 bases between. This CDR3 comprises 16 residues. The beta constant-region primer was an equimolar mix of two oligonucleotides covering TRBC1 and TRBC2. Four rounds of PCR amplified the ligated cDNA using nested alpha and beta constant-region primers plus SP2. Ligation attached a single-stranded oligonucleotide with a 12-nucleotide UMI and the SP2 primer to the cDNA 3' end. TCRdb analysed the UMI-ligation and nested PCR reads with MiXCR anew, one entry per CDR3 protein. The sample holds about 160,000 distinct CDR3 sequences; over 20% are singletons and the top ten take 0.11%. For this clonotype: The antigen remains unidentified.

General study results and limits: There was no ground truth to check naive and memory subset results. Especially in CD8 cells, naive repertoires contained a few larger clonotypes, possibly CD45RA-re-expressing memory cells.

The sequencing input was naive CD4+ T cells from blood. The receptor's source is a human donor in good health. The chain uses TRBV20-1 and TRBJ2-1; D might be TRBD2 (7 bases). CDR3 residues: CSARRGALATYNEQFF. CDR3 bases: TGCAGTGCTAGACGGGGGGCTCTAGCGACTTACAATGAGCAGTTCTTC.